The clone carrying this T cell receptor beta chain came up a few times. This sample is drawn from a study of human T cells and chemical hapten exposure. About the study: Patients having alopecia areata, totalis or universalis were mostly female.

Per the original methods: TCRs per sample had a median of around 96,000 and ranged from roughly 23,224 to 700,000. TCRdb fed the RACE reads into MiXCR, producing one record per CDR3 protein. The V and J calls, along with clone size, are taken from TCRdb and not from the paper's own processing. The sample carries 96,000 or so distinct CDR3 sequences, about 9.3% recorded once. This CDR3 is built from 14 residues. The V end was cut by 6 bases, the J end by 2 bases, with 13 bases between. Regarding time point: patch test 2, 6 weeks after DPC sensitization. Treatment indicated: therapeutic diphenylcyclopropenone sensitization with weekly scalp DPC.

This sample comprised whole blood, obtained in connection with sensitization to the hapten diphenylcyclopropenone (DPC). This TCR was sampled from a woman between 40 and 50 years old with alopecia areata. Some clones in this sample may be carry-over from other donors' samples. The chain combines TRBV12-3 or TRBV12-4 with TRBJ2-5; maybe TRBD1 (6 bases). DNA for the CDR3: TGTGCCAGCAGCACTACAGGGACGCAAGAGACCCAGTACTTC. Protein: CASSTTGTQETQYF.